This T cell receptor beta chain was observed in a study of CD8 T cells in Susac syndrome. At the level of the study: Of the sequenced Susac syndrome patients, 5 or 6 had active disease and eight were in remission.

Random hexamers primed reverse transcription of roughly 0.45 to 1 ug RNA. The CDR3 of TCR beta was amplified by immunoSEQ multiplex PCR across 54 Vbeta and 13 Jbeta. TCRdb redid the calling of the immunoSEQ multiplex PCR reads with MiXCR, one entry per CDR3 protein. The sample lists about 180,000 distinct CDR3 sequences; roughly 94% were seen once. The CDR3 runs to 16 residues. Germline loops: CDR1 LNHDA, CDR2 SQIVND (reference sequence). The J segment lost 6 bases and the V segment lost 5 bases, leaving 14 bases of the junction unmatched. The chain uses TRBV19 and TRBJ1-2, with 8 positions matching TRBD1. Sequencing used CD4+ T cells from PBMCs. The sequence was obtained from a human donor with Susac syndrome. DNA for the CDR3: TGTGCCAGTAGTTCCAATGACAGGGGCGATCCGGATGGCTACACCTTC. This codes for CASSSNDRGDPDGYTF.